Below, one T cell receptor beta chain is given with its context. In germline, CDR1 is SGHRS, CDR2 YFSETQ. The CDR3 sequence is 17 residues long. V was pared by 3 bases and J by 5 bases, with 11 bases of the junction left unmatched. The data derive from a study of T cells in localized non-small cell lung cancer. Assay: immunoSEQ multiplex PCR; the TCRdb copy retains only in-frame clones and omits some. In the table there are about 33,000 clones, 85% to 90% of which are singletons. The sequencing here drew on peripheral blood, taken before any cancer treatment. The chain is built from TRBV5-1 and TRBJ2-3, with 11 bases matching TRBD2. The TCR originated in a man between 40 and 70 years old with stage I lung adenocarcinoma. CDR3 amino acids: CASSSSLAGGTIDTQYF. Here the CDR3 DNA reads TGCGCCAGCAGCTCCTCTCTAGCGGGGGGTACTATAGATACGCAGTATTTT.